These 11 T cell receptor beta chains originate from one sample sequenced in a study of OX40 agonist ivuxolimab in advanced cancers. The protocol was immunoSEQ multiplex PCR, while the TCRdb copy is restricted to in-frame clones and leaves out a portion. This table has around 80,000 clones, around 90% appearing once. Source: CD4+ or CD8+ T cells sorted from blood, taken in a trial of the OX40 agonist ivuxolimab. Source of these receptors: an adult with an advanced solid tumor such as melanoma, head and neck, liver or kidney cancer.

The CDR3 sequence is CASSLRVVHINTGELFF. CDR3 nucleotide sequence: TGTGCCAGCAGCTTACGGGTGGTACACATAAACACCGGGGAGCTGTTTTTT. The chain joins TRBV7-2 to TRBJ2-2; D unclear. The CDR3 is 17 residues long. Trimming stripped 2 bases from V and 2 bases from J, with 15 bases between. Per the germline V gene, CDR1 is SGHTA and CDR2 is FQGNSA.

The chain employs TRBV9 and TRBJ2-3; D is possibly TRBD1 (5 bases). The CDR3 has 14 residues. Germline CDR1 SGDLS, CDR2 YYNGEE. V lost 6 bases and J 0 bases, leaving 11 bases between the germline ends. The CDR3 spells CASNRQISTDTQYF. The CDR3 region has the DNA TGTGCCAGCAACCGACAGATAAGCACAGATACGCAGTATTTT.

The rearrangement links TRBV7-3 to TRBJ2-1; a possible D gene is TRBD1 (6 bases). The ends were cut back, 4 bases at V and 4 bases at J, with 11 bases in the middle. This CDR3 is built from 14 residues. Germline CDR1 reads SGHTA; CDR2 reads FQGTGA. As DNA, the CDR3 is TGTGCCAGCAGCTCCGGGACACAGTACAATGAGCAGTTCTTC. Translation gives CASSSGTQYNEQFF. The entire variable domain, with the rest obtained from reference TRBV7-3 and TRBJ2-1, is as follows: GAGVSQTPSNKVTEKGKYVELRCDPISGHTALYWYRQSLGQGPEFLIYFQGTGAADDSGLPNDRFFAVRPEGSVSTLKIQRTERGDSAVYLCASSSGTQYNEQFFGPGTRLTVL.

The rearrangement links TRBV6-5 to TRBJ1-1, with D maybe TRBD1 (6 bases). This CDR3 contains 14 residues. Germline V gene data show CDR1 as MNHEY and CDR2 as SVGAGI. Between the trimmed V and J ends, which lost 5 bases and 3 bases, there was a span of 13 bases. The DNA of the CDR3 is TGTGCCAGCAGTGGAGGGGGTCGGGACACTGAAGCTTTCTTT. The encoded protein is CASSGGGRDTEAFF.

This chain joins TRBV28 and TRBJ2-7; TRBD1 aligns across 8 bases. With 5 bases clipped from V and 3 bases from J, the junction kept 6 bases outside the gene matches. CDR3 length equals 14 residues. Germline CDR1 MDHEN, CDR2 SYDVKM. The CDR3 protein is CASSPTGEVYEQYF. In DNA, the CDR3 is TGTGCCAGCAGTCCGACAGGGGAAGTCTACGAGCAGTACTTC.

The V and J genes are TRBV4-1 and TRBJ2-5; 7 bases are a match to TRBD1. The CDR3 runs 18 residues. From germline, CDR1 is MGHRA and CDR2 YSYEKL. The CDR3 here is CATGRGPQEPGLQETQYF. The CDR3 DNA reads TGCGCGACGGGAAGGGGGCCCCAGGAGCCCGGATTACAAGAGACCCAGTACTTC.

The gene calls are TRBV15 and TRBJ2-3; D gene uncertain. Looked up from germline, CDR1 is LNHNV and CDR2 is YYDKDF (reference sequence). Trimming shortened V by 6 bases and J by 1 base, and 17 bases separated the two germline ends. The CDR3 contains 16 residues. The CDR3 bases are TGTGCCACCAGAGAGGCCTACCAAGGGCGCACAGATACGCAGTATTTT. This encodes CATREAYQGRTDTQYF.

V gene TRBV6-1 combines with J gene TRBJ2-7, with D unclear. Germline assignment: CDR1 MNHNS and CDR2 SASEGT. Trimming pared 2 bases from V and 1 base from J, leaving 3 bases between. This CDR3 has 12 amino acids. This CDR3 reads CASSEKSYEQYV. Written as DNA, the CDR3 is TGTGCCAGCAGTGAAAAGTCCTACGAGCAGTACGTC.

This chain joins TRBV7-8 and TRBJ2-6; D is unclear. Germline CDR1 reads SGHVS; CDR2 reads FQNEAQ. Trimming stripped 1 base from V and 0 bases from J, with 13 bases between. There are 18 residues in the CDR3. This CDR3 reads CASSLEAEMSSGANVLTF. CDR3 coding DNA: TGTGCCAGCAGCTTAGAGGCGGAGATGAGCTCTGGGGCCAACGTCCTGACTTTC.

A note on this clone: At the DNA level, this CDR3 is encoded by other sequences in the same sample as well. The rearrangement joins TRBV2 to TRBJ2-2; D possibly corresponds to TRBD1 (5 bases). The CDR3 has 15 amino acids. The germline V gene encodes CDR1 SNHLY and CDR2 FYNNEI. V was cut by 7 bases and J by 7 bases, with 19 bases left in between. CDR3 DNA sequence: TGTGCCAGCATTAACTCAGGGCAGAAAAACGGGGAGCTGTTTTTT. Protein: CASINSGQKNGELFF.

The rearrangement links TRBV7-2 to TRBJ2-5, with a tentative D call TRBD2 (6 bases). Germline V CDR1 and CDR2: SGHTA, FQGNSA. The CDR3 contains 13 residues. V gave up 4 bases and J gave up 5 bases, with 11 bases separating them. The CDR3 DNA reads as TGTGCCAGCAGCTGGAGACTAGTGGAGACCCAGTACTTC. Translation: CASSWRLVETQYF. Complete variable domain (other parts from reference TRBV7-2 and TRBJ2-5): GAGVSQSPSNKVTEKGKDVELRCDPISGHTALYWYRQSLGQGLEFLIYFQGNSAPDKSGLPSDRFSAERTGGSVSTLTIQRTQQEDSAVYLCASSWRLVETQYFGPGTRLLVL.